These 30 T cell receptor beta chains were sequenced from one sample in a study of control samples from healthy donors and cancer patients. Here immunoSEQ multiplex PCR was the method, and the copy in TCRdb shows in-frame clones only, minus some. Altogether about 51,000 clones are present, around nine tenths being singletons, with the ten largest covering 40%. Input material: PBMCs. These receptors were collected from a man aged 50 or older with head and neck cancer.

The CDR3 here is CASSQTGAGYGYTF. As DNA, the CDR3 is TGCGCCAGCAGCCAAACAGGGGCGGGCTATGGCTACACCTTC. The chain joins TRBV4-1 to TRBJ1-2, with 7 bases fitting TRBD1. The J segment lost 4 bases and the V segment lost 2 bases, leaving 4 bases of the junction unmatched. The germline gives CDR1 MGHRA, CDR2 YSYEKL. This CDR3 is built from 14 residues.

The count of this clone is one. The V and J genes are TRBV3-1 (or the pseudogene TRBV3-2) and TRBJ1-2; D unclear. This CDR3 is 15 amino acids long. V was shortened by 3 bases and J by 4 bases, with 15 bases between the two germline ends. Germline V gene data show CDR1 as LGHDT and CDR2 as YNNKEL (reference sequence). CDR3 protein: CASSHGAWAIYGYTF. The CDR3 DNA reads TGTGCCAGCAGCCACGGAGCTTGGGCGATCTATGGCTACACCTTC.

The sample holds a few counts of this clone. The chain is built from TRBV9 and TRBJ2-5; 12 bases line up with TRBD2. With 4 bases clipped from V and 9 bases from J, the junction kept 16 bases outside the gene matches. The CDR3 has 17 amino acids. CDR1 SGDLS and CDR2 YYNGEE come from the germline V gene. The CDR3 DNA follows: TGTGCCAGCAGCAGAAACCCTCTAGCGGGGGGGCCGGAGCCCCAGTACTTC. This sequence encodes CASSRNPLAGGPEPQYF.

The chain couples TRBV19 to TRBJ1-6, with TRBD1 matching 11 bases. V lost 2 bases to trimming and J lost 7 bases; unmatched junction nucleotides: 7. The V gene's germline CDR1 is LNHDA and CDR2 SQIVND (reference sequence). The CDR3 covers 17 residues. This CDR3 is CASSISRWTGGNSPLHF. For the CDR3, the DNA is TGTGCCAGTAGTATATCCCGTTGGACAGGGGGCAATTCACCCCTCCACTTT.

CDR3: CASSLGVPNGYTF. As DNA, the CDR3 is TGTGCCAGCAGTTTAGGGGTCCCCAATGGCTACACCTTC. The rearrangement uses TRBV28 and TRBJ1-2; D call uncertain. The V gene's germline CDR1 is MDHEN and CDR2 SYDVKM. V shed 2 bases and J shed 6 bases, with 10 bases lying between them. This CDR3 is 13 amino acids long.

To note about this clone: Different DNA sequences within this sample yield the same CDR3. The rearrangement uses TRBV5-1 and TRBJ1-3; TRBD1 might be the D (5 bases). Germline-derived CDR1 and CDR2 are SGHRS and YFSETQ. V was clipped by 0 bases and J by 0 bases, with 7 bases between them. The CDR3 runs 15 residues. The CDR3 DNA reads TGCGCCAGCAGCTTGGGGGACGGCTCTGGAAACACCATATATTTT. As protein: CASSLGDGSGNTIYF.

This rearrangement joins TRBV4-1 to TRBJ2-4, with D unresolved. With 5 bases removed from V and 0 bases from J, the gap between germline ends came to 11 bases. Germline V gene sequence: CDR1 MGHRA, CDR2 YSYEKL. This CDR3 is built from 15 residues. The CDR3 loop reads CASSGWVVAKNIQYF. CDR3 bases: TGCGCCAGCAGCGGGTGGGTAGTAGCCAAAAACATTCAGTACTTC.

V and J are TRBV27 and TRBJ1-6; 9 positions match TRBD1. The CDR3 has 15 residues. The V gene end was trimmed by 4 bases and the J gene end by 7 bases; junction bases not matched to a gene: 5. Germline V gene data show CDR1 as MNHEY and CDR2 as SMNVEV (reference sequence). The CDR3 spells CASSSGTGRNSPLHF. The CDR3 bases are TGTGCCAGCAGTTCCGGGACAGGGCGGAATTCACCCCTCCACTTT.

J is TRBJ2-5 and V is TRBV5-1; D gene unclear. The CDR3 length is 14 residues. The germline V gene has CDR1 SGHRS and CDR2 YFSETQ. With 0 bases removed from V and 2 bases from J, the gap between germline ends came to 8 bases. The DNA of the CDR3 is TGCGCCAGCAGCTTGGTGCTTGGACAAGAGACCCAGTACTTC. This translates into CASSLVLGQETQYF.

This clone is a singleton in its sample. This chain connects TRBV29-1 to TRBJ1-1, with 8 nucleotides matching TRBD1. Germline V gene sequence: CDR1 SQVTM, CDR2 ANQGSEA. Trimming removed 2 bases from V and 4 bases from J; junction bases left unmatched: 6. The CDR3 is made up of 14 amino acids. Written as DNA, the CDR3 is TGCAGCGTTGAACAGGGGGCCGTGGGCACTGAAGCTTTCTTT. This translates into CSVEQGAVGTEAFF. Based on the CDR3 plus reference TRBV29-1 and TRBJ1-1, the full variable domain is SAVISQKPSRDICQRGTSLTIQCQVDSQVTMMFWYRQQPGQSLTLIATANQGSEATYESGFVIDKFPISRPNLTFSTLTVSNMSPEDSSIYLCSVEQGAVGTEAFFGQGTRLTVV.

The V call is TRBV18, the J call TRBJ2-1; no clear D. The length of the CDR3 is 13 residues. The V and J ends lost 0 bases and 5 bases respectively, with 5 bases between them. Looked up from germline, CDR1 is KGHSH and CDR2 is LQKENI. The CDR3: CASSPPGNNEQFF. The CDR3 coding sequence is TGTGCCAGCTCACCACCAGGAAACAATGAGCAGTTCTTC.

The rearrangement links TRBV28 to TRBJ2-7; D not resolved. Trimming stripped 6 bases from V and 0 bases from J, with 15 bases between. CDR3 length: 15 amino acids. Germline values: CDR1 MDHEN, CDR2 SYDVKM. CDR3 in amino acids: CASSTPIRSSYEQYF. For the CDR3, the DNA is TGTGCCAGCAGCACCCCAATAAGAAGCTCCTACGAGCAGTACTTC.

This clone has a single count. V is TRBV25-1 and J is TRBJ2-1; TRBD1 matches 9 bases. CDR3 size: 16 residues. Losses at the gene ends were 2 bases for V and 0 bases for J; bases not matched to a gene: 2. Germline CDR1 MGHDK, CDR2 SYGVNS. The CDR3 DNA is TGTGCCAGCAGTGAAGGACAGGGGTACTCCTACAATGAGCAGTTCTTC. It specifies CASSEGQGYSYNEQFF.

About this clone itself: One end of the junction is discordant with germline, which a read error may explain. In the same sample, other DNA sequences code for this CDR3. The CDR3 spells CASTSGTGDTGELFF. The CDR3 DNA reads TGTGCCAGCACCTCCGGGACAGGGGACACCGGGGAGCTGTTTTTT. The V and J genes are TRBV5-1 and TRBJ2-2; 10 bases map to TRBD1. This CDR3 has 15 residues. The germline V gene has CDR1 SGHRS and CDR2 YFSETQ.

The rearrangement links TRBV5-6 to TRBJ1-1; D not resolved. CDR1 is SGHDT and CDR2 is YYEEEE in the germline V gene. V lost 1 base and J lost 8, with 9 bases in between. The CDR3 has 12 amino acids. CDR3 sequence reads: CASSLTETEAFF. The CDR3 nucleotides read TGTGCCAGCAGCTTGACAGAAACCGAAGCTTTCTTT.

The chain uses TRBV29-1 and TRBJ2-1; the match to TRBD1 covers 7 bases. Germline V gene data show CDR1 as SQVTM and CDR2 as ANQGSEA. V was clipped by 7 bases and J by 4 bases; unmatched bases: 4. The CDR3 is 12 amino acids. The CDR3 is CSAGDRYNEQFF. CDR3 bases: TGCAGCGCCGGGGACAGATACAATGAGCAGTTCTTC.

The V call is TRBV6-5, the J call TRBJ2-2; 10 bases map to TRBD2. CDR1 is MNHEY and CDR2 is SVGAGI in the germline V gene. Trimming removed 0 bases from V and 13 bases from J; junction bases left unmatched: 8. The length of the CDR3 is 15 residues. CDR3 nucleotide sequence: TGTGCCAGCAGTTACTCCCCTAGCGGGGGCAGAGGGCTGTTTTTT. Protein product: CASSYSPSGGRGLFF.

About this clone: The junction shows a germline mismatch at one end, possibly a read error. The same CDR3 can be traced to other DNA sequences in this sample. CDR3 in amino acids: CAYTYSNTEAFF. The CDR3 coding sequence is TGTGCCTATACTTACAGTAACACTGAAGCCTTCTTT. The gene calls are TRBV30 and TRBJ1-1; D uncertain. From germline, CDR1 is GTSNPN and CDR2 SVGIG (reference sequence). This CDR3 comprises 12 residues. Variable domain in full (rest from reference TRBV30 and TRBJ1-1): SQTIHQWPATLVQPVGSPLSLECTVEGTSNPNLYWYRQAAGRGLQLLFYSVGIGQISSEVPQNLSASRPQDRQFILSSKKLLLSDSGFYLCAYTYSNTEAFFGQGTRLTVV.

The chain's CDR3 is CARSLAGHCSTDTQYF. The DNA for the CDR3 is TGTGCCAGAAGCTTAGCGGGTCATTGCTCCACAGATACGCAGTATTTT. The chain combines TRBV7-5 with TRBJ2-3; TRBD2 is taken as the D call from the table, unchecked against the DNA. TRBV7-5 represents a pseudogene. This CDR3 region has 16 residues.

The chain combines TRBV6-5 with TRBJ2-2, with 8 bases fitting TRBD1. The germline CDR1 and CDR2 sequences are MNHEY and SVGAGI. This CDR3 region has 15 residues. Trimming cost V 4 bases and J 6 bases; bases outside gene matches: 7. CDR3 amino acids: CASSSRTGKAGELFF. CDR3 in DNA: TGTGCCAGCAGTTCCCGGACAGGGAAGGCCGGGGAGCTGTTTTTT.

CDR3 nucleotide sequence: TGTGCCAGCAGCCCCACGACCTACACCGGGGAGCTGTTTTTT. Its translation: CASSPTTYTGELFF. V gene TRBV5-6 combines with J gene TRBJ2-2, with D unresolved. There are 14 residues in the CDR3. The V end was cut by 4 bases, the J end by 3 bases, with 10 bases between. Germline V gives CDR1 SGHDT, CDR2 YYEEEE.

This clone was observed once. This sequence joins TRBV5-1 and TRBJ2-7; D gene ambiguous. Trimming shortened V by 3 bases and J by 5 bases, and 15 bases separated the two germline ends. Germline lookup yields CDR1 SGHRS and CDR2 YFSETQ. The CDR3 covers 14 residues. The CDR3 bases are TGCGCCAGCAGCTCCAGCAAATCGGGCGACGAGCAGTACTTC. Its translation is CASSSSKSGDEQYF.

V usage is TRBV6-5 and J usage is TRBJ2-5, with TRBD2 identical over 8 bases. The CDR3 runs 13 residues. The V segment lost 7 bases and the J segment 7 bases; nucleotides outside the gene matches: 8. Germline V gene lookup returns CDR1 MNHEY and CDR2 SVGAGI. DNA for the CDR3: TGTGCCAGCAACATACCCGCGGGGGGGACCCAGTACTTC. Its protein is CASNIPAGGTQYF.

J is TRBJ2-7 and V is TRBV30; D is possibly TRBD1 (5 bases). Germline CDR1 reads GTSNPN; CDR2 reads SVGIG (reference sequence). Between the trimmed V and J ends, which lost 5 bases and 6 bases, there was a span of 14 bases. The CDR3 loop spans 12 amino acids. The CDR3 sequence: CAWGLQGVEQYF. The CDR3 nucleotides read TGTGCCTGGGGCCTCCAGGGTGTCGAGCAGTACTTC.

The V gene is TRBV29-1, the J gene TRBJ1-2; 7 bases map to TRBD1. The CDR3 has 11 residues. Trimming removed 7 bases from V and 8 bases from J; junction bases left unmatched: 7. CDR1 and CDR2 (germline): SQVTM, ANQGSEA. The CDR3 DNA reads as TGCAGCGGAGGGACAGCGGACGGCTACACCTTC. It is translated as CSGGTADGYTF.

The V and J genes are TRBV15 and TRBJ1-4, with a tentative D call TRBD1 (5 bases). V was shortened by 3 bases and J by 6 bases, with 14 bases between the two germline ends. This CDR3 spans 15 amino acids. Germline V gene sequence: CDR1 LNHNV, CDR2 YYDKDF (reference sequence). CDR3 DNA: TGTGCCACCAGCAGGCTAAAGGGGACGGATGAAAAACTGTTTTTT. Its translation: CATSRLKGTDEKLFF.

In the case of this clone: A junction end diverges from the germline sequence, so it may reflect a read error. The rearrangement joins TRBV2 to TRBJ1-2; 7 bases fit TRBD1. The CDR3 length is 16 residues. CDR1 SNHLY and CDR2 FYNNEI come from the germline V gene. In nucleotides, the CDR3 is TGTGCCAGCAGCGAAGGGGGAACAGGGGCCAACTATGGCTACACCTTC. It translates to CASSEGGTGANYGYTF.

The V and J genes are TRBV11-3 and TRBJ2-1; 7 positions agree with TRBD2. Trimming removed 6 bases from V and 5 bases from J; junction bases left unmatched: 7. Germline loops: CDR1 SGHNT, CDR2 YENEEA. The CDR3 consists of 14 residues. Written as DNA, the CDR3 is TGTGCCAGCAGGGACGGGAGCGGGGACAATGAGCAGTTCTTC. Translated: CASRDGSGDNEQFF.

This CDR3 is CASVPRQGQGNTIYF. CDR3 DNA sequence: TGTGCCAGCGTTCCCCGACAGGGGCAAGGAAACACCATATATTTT. This sequence joins TRBV3-1 (or the pseudogene TRBV3-2) and TRBJ1-3, with TRBD1 identical over 8 bases. The CDR3 has 15 residues. The germline V gene has CDR1 LGHDT and CDR2 YNNKEL (reference sequence). V was clipped by 8 bases and J by 4 bases; unmatched bases: 10.

The rearrangement links TRBV7-2 to TRBJ1-2; D is uncertain. V was pared by 5 bases and J by 0 bases, with 10 bases between. The CDR3 has 14 residues. CDR1 is SGHTA, CDR2 FQGNSA, per germline. The CDR3 loop is CASSLGPTNYGYTF. CDR3 coding DNA: TGTGCCAGCAGCCTCGGACCCACTAACTATGGCTACACCTTC. The whole variable domain, filled in from reference TRBV7-2 and TRBJ1-2, reads GAGVSQSPSNKVTEKGKDVELRCDPISGHTALYWYRQSLGQGLEFLIYFQGNSAPDKSGLPSDRFSAERTGGSVSTLTIQRTQQEDSAVYLCASSLGPTNYGYTFGSGTRLTVV.